A single sample is the source of the 8 T cell receptor beta chains below, sequenced in a study of cytomegalovirus exposure and HLA in healthy donors. The assay was immunoSEQ multiplex PCR, and TCRdb's table has in-frame clones only and misses some. Among roughly 190,000 clones listed, 86% were seen once. Input material: PBMCs. These receptors were taken from a woman under 30 in good health and CMV-seronegative.

The chain carries TRBV6-5 and TRBJ1-1, with a possible D match to TRBD1 (5 bases). The CDR3 runs 16 residues. Trimming pared 0 bases from V and 0 bases from J, leaving 11 bases between. Germline CDR1 reads MNHEY; CDR2 reads SVGAGI. This chain's CDR3 is CASSYSGQVMNTEAFF. CDR3 bases: TGTGCCAGCAGTTACTCGGGGCAGGTCATGAACACTGAAGCTTTCTTT.

The chain recombines TRBV7-9 with TRBJ2-7, with TRBD1 matching over 9 bases. The trim removed 3 bases at V and 3 bases at J, leaving 3 bases unmatched. Germline V gives CDR1 SEHNR, CDR2 FQNEAQ (reference sequence). The CDR3 covers 14 residues. The CDR3, as DNA: TGTGCCAGCAGCTTTTCGGGACAGGGCTACGAGCAGTACTTC. It is translated as CASSFSGQGYEQYF.

The chain uses TRBV7-9 and TRBJ2-1, with TRBD1 as a possible D gene (6 bases). CDR3 length equals 15 residues. The V gene lost 5 bases and the J gene lost 2 bases, with 13 bases spanning the gap. Germline loops: CDR1 SEHNR, CDR2 FQNEAQ (reference sequence). The CDR3 coding sequence is TGTGCCAGCAGCCCAACCGGGACACCCTACAATGAGCAGTTCTTC. Translation: CASSPTGTPYNEQFF.

This clone was counted a single time. The genes are TRBV7-3 and TRBJ1-6; 7 positions match TRBD1. J was trimmed by 9 bases and V by 7 bases; bases with no gene match: 9. CDR3 size: 14 residues. Germline V CDR1 and CDR2: SGHTA, FQGTGA. CDR3 DNA sequence: TGTGCCAGCACCCGGACAGGAGTAGGTTCACCCCTCCACTTT. Its translation: CASTRTGVGSPLHF.

This clone was found once. V gene TRBV6-5 combines with J gene TRBJ1-2; D gene uncertain. There are 16 residues in the CDR3. Germline-derived CDR1 and CDR2 are MNHEY and SVGAGI. The V end was cut by 0 bases, the J end by 0 bases, with 11 bases between. In DNA form, the CDR3 reads TGTGCCAGCAGTTACTCGGGCCCTCTTCCTAACTATGGCTACACCTTC. This sequence encodes CASSYSGPLPNYGYTF.

The chain combines TRBV9 with TRBJ2-5; 14 nucleotides match TRBD2. The V and J ends lost 1 base and 4 bases, in that order; junction bases with no gene match: 18. The CDR3 spans 21 residues. The V gene's germline CDR1 is SGDLS and CDR2 YYNGEE. Here the CDR3 DNA reads TGTGCCAGCAGCGTACCGAAGGGCGAAAGAACGACTAGCGGGGGGGCAGAGACCCAGTACTTC. Encoded protein: CASSVPKGERTTSGGAETQYF.

Only one count was recorded for this clone. This sequence joins TRBV29-1 and TRBJ1-1, with D possibly matching TRBD1 (6 bases). This CDR3 comprises 13 residues. The ends were cut back, 4 bases at V and 1 base at J, with 10 bases in the middle. The germline V gene encodes CDR1 SQVTM and CDR2 ANQGSEA. The CDR3 nucleotides read TGCAGCGTTGTAGGACAGAAGAACACTGAAGCTTTCTTT. Amino acids: CSVVGQKNTEAFF.

The chain carries TRBV15 and TRBJ2-3; D not certain. From germline, CDR1 is LNHNV and CDR2 YYDKDF (reference sequence). The CDR3 is made up of 13 amino acids. Trimming removed 4 bases from V and 0 bases from J, with 5 bases in between. This CDR3 is CATSMASTDTQYF. DNA of the CDR3: TGTGCCACCAGCATGGCTAGCACAGATACGCAGTATTTT. The variable domain in full, with the rest retrieved from reference TRBV15 and TRBJ2-3, is DAMVIQNPRYQVTQFGKPVTLSCSQTLNHNVMYWYQQKSSQAPKLLFHYYDKDFNNEADTPDNFQSRRPNTSFCFLDIRSPGLGDTAMYLCATSMASTDTQYFGPGTRLTVL.